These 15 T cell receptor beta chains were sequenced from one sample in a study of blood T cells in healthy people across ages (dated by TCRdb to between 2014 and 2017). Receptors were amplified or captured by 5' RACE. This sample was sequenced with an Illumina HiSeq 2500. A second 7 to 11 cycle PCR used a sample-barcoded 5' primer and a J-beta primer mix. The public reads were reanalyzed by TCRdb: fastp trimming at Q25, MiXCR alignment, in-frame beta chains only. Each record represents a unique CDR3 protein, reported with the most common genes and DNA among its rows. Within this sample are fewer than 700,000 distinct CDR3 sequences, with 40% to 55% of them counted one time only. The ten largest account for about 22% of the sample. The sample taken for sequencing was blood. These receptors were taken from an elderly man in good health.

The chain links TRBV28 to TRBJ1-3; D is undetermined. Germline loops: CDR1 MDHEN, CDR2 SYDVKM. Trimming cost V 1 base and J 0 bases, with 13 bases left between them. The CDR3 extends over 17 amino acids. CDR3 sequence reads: CASSLSSFPNSGNTIYF. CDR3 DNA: TGTGCCAGCAGTTTATCCTCCTTCCCCAACTCTGGAAACACCATATATTTT. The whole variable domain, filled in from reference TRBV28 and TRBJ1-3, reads DVKVTQSSRYLVKRTGEKVFLECVQDMDHENMFWYRQDPGLGLRLIYFSYDVKMKEKGDIPEGYSVSREKKERFSLILESASTNQTSMYLCASSLSSFPNSGNTIYFGEGSWLTVV.

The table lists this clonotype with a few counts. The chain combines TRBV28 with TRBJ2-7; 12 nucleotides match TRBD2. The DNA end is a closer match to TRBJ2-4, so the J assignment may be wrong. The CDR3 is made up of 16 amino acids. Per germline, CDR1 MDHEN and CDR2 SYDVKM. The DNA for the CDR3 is TGTGCCAGCAGATACCAGACTAGCGGGGGAAAAAACATTCAGTACTTC. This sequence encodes CASRYQTSGGKNIQYF.

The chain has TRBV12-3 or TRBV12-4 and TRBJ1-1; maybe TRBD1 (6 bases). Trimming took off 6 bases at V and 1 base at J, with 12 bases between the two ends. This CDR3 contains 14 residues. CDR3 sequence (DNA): TGTGCCAGCAGACCGGGACATTCGAACACTGAAGCTTTCTTT. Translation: CASRPGHSNTEAFF.

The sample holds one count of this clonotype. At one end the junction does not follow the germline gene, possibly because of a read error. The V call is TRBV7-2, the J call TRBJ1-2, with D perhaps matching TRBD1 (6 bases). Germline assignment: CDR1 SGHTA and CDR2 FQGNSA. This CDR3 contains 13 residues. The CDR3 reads CAGSLGRGPGYTF. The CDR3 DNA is TGTGCCGGCAGCTTAGGACGGGGGCCTGGCTACACCTTC. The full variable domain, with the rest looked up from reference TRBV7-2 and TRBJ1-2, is GAGVSQSPSNKVTEKGKDVELRCDPISGHTALYWYRQSLGQGLEFLIYFQGNSAPDKSGLPSDRFSAERTGGSVSTLTIQRTQQEDSAVYLCAGSLGRGPGYTFGSGTRLTVV.

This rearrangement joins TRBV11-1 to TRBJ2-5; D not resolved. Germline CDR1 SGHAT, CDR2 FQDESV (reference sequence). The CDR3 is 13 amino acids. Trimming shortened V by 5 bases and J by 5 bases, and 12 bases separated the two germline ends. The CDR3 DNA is TGTGCCAGCAGCCCAACCTTAAGGGAGACCCAGTACTTC. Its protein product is CASSPTLRETQYF.

DNA of the CDR3: TGTGCCAGCAGCTCTATGACGGAACGGTCGGAGACCCAGTACTTC. As protein: CASSSMTERSETQYF. The V call is TRBV2, the J call TRBJ2-5; no clear D. Germline assignment: CDR1 SNHLY and CDR2 FYNNEI. Trimming left V 6 bases short and J 5 bases short, with 19 bases between. The CDR3 length is 15 residues.

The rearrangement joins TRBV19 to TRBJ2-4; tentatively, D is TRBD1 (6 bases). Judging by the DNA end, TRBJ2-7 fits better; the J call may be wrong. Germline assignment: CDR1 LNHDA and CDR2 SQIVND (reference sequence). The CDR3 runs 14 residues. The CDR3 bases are TGTGCCAGTAGTATCCAGACAGGAGACTACGAGCAGTACTTC. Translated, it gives CASSIQTGDYEQYF.

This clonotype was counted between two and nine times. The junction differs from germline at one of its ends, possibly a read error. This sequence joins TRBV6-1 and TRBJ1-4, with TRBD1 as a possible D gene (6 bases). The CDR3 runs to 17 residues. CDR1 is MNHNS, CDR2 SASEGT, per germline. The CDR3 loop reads CASGEGGHRQGDEKLFF. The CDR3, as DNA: TGTGCCAGCGGTGAGGGGGGTCACCGGCAAGGTGATGAAAAACTGTTTTTT.

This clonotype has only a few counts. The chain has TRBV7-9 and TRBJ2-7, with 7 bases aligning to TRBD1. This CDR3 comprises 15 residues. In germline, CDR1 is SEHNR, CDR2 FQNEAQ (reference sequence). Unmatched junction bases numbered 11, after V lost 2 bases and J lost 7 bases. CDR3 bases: TGTGCCAGCAGCTTATCCCGACAGGGCACTGGGGAGCAGTACTTC. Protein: CASSLSRQGTGEQYF.

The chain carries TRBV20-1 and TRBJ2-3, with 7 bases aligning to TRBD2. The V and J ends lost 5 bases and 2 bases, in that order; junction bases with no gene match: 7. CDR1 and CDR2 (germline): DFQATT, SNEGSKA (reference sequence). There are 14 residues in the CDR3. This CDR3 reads CSALSLAVTDTQYF. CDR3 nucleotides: TGCAGTGCTCTAAGCCTAGCGGTCACAGATACGCAGTATTTT.

DNA of the CDR3: TGTGCCAGCAGCCCCCTTAGGGGCCGTTCCTTTGGCTACACCTTC. Translation: CASSPLRGRSFGYTF. This rearrangement joins TRBV12-3 or TRBV12-4 to TRBJ1-2, with a possible D match to TRBD1 (5 bases). The V end was cut by 6 bases, the J end by 7 bases, with 21 bases between. This CDR3 spans 15 amino acids.

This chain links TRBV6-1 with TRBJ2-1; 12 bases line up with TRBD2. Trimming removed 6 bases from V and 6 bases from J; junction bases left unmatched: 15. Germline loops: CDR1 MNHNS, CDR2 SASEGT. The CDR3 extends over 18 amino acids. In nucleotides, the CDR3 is TGTGCCAGCAGCGCCACGAACAGTCTACTAGCGGGAGGCAATGAGCAGTTCTTC. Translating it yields CASSATNSLLAGGNEQFF.

CDR3 in DNA: TGCAGCGTTGAAACAACGGGGGCGGGCGAGCAGTACTTC. Its translation: CSVETTGAGEQYF. V gene TRBV29-1 combines with J gene TRBJ2-7, with D perhaps given as TRBD1 or TRBD2 (6 bases each). The CDR3 consists of 13 residues. Trimming took off 2 bases at V and 6 bases at J, with 14 bases between the two ends. The germline V gene encodes CDR1 SQVTM and CDR2 ANQGSEA.

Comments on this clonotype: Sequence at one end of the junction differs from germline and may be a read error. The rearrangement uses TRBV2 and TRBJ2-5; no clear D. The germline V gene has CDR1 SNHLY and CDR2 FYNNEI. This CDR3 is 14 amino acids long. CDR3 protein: CGSSVGMYQETQYF. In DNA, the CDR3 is TGTGGCAGCAGTGTTGGGATGTACCAAGAGACCCAGTACTTC.

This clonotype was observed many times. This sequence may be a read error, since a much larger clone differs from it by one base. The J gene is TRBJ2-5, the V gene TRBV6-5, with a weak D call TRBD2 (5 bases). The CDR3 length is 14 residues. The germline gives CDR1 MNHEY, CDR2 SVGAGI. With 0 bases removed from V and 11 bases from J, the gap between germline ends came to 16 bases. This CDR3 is CASSYSRGFGEQYF. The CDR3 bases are TGTGCCAGCAGTTACTCGAGAGGGTTTGGTGAGCAGTACTTC.